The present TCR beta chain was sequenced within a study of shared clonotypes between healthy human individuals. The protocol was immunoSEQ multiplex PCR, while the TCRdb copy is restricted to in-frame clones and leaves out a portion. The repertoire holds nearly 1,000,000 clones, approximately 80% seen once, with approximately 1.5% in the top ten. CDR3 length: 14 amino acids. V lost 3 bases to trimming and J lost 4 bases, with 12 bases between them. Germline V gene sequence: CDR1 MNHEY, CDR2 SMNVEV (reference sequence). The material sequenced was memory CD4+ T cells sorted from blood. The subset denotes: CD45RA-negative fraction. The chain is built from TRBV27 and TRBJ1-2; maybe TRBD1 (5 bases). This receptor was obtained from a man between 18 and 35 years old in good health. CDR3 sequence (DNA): TGTGCCAGCAGTTTCGGGGCGGACGGCTATGGCTACACCTTC. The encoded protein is CASSFGADGYGYTF.